What follows are 3 T cell receptor beta chains derived from one specimen sequenced in a study of shared clonotypes between healthy human individuals. The assay was immunoSEQ multiplex PCR, and TCRdb's table has in-frame clones only and misses some. This sample has roughly 500,000 clones, with about 78% found just once. Material for sequencing was PBMCs. The origin of the receptors is a woman aged 40-49 years in good health. Some clones in this sample may be carry-over from other donors' samples.

The rearrangement joins TRBV27 to TRBJ1-1; D is uncertain. This CDR3 spans 13 amino acids. CDR1 and CDR2 (germline): MNHEY, SMNVEV (reference sequence). The V gene lost 0 bases and the J gene lost 4 bases, with 6 bases spanning the gap. The CDR3 DNA reads TGTGCCAGCAGTTTATCCCCATTCACTGAAGCTTTCTTT. Its translation is CASSLSPFTEAFF.

The chain carries TRBV7-3 and TRBJ2-2; 10 bases fit TRBD2. Germline lookup yields CDR1 SGHTA and CDR2 FQGTGA. With V trimmed by 6 bases and J by 6 bases, 10 bases remained unmatched. The CDR3 runs 16 residues. CDR3 in amino acids: CASSKVAGGTPGELFF. DNA for the CDR3: TGTGCCAGCAGTAAAGTAGCGGGAGGAACTCCCGGGGAGCTGTTTTTT.

This chain joins TRBV5-4 and TRBJ1-1; D gene ambiguous. CDR3 length: 15 amino acids. Germline V CDR1 and CDR2: SGHNT, YYREEE (reference sequence). V was clipped by 0 bases and J by 1 base, with 10 bases between them. The CDR3 DNA is TGTGCCAGCAGCTTGGAAGGGAGCAGGAACACTGAAGCTTTCTTT. It codes for CASSLEGSRNTEAFF.